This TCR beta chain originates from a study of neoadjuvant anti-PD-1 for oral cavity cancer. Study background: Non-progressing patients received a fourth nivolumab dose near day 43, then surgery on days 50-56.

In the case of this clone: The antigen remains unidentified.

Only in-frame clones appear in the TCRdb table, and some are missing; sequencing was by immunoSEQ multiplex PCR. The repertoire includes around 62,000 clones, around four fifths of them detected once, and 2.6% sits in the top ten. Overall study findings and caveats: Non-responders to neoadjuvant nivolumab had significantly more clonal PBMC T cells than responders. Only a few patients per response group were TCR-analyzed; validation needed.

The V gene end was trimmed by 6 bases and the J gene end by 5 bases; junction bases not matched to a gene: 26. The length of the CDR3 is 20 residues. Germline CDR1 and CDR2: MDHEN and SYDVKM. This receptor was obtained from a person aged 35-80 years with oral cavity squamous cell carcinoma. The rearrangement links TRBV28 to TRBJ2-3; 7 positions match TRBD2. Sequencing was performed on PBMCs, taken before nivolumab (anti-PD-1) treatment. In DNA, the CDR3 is TGTGCCAGCAGGCTAACACCGGGGGGTCCAGCGGGGCCTGGGGGAGATACGCAGTATTTT. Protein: CASRLTPGGPAGPGGDTQYF.